The 26 T cell receptor beta chains given below trace back to one sample, sequenced in a study of CD8+ T cells in alopecia areata. Reverse transcribed after extraction, RNA yielded cDNA as the sequencing template. The method was immunoSEQ multiplex PCR; TCRdb's version includes in-frame clones alone and lacks a portion of them. The sample shows some 150,000 clones, about 66% of them seen only once. The sample was CD8+ T cells sorted from blood, taken at week 0. The source of these receptors is a human donor with alopecia areata.

V is TRBV9 and J is TRBJ2-3, with 10 bases fitting TRBD2. The CDR3 spans 15 residues. J lost 2 bases, V lost 4 bases, and 4 bases had no gene match. Germline V gene lookup returns CDR1 SGDLS and CDR2 YYNGEE. The CDR3 DNA reads as TGTGCCAGCAGCAGCGGGGGGGCTCACACAGATACGCAGTATTTT. It is translated as CASSSGGAHTDTQYF.

The count of this clone is one. The chain carries TRBV27 and TRBJ1-1; 10 bases are a match to TRBD1. Per the germline V gene, CDR1 is MNHEY and CDR2 is SMNVEV (reference sequence). The V gene end was trimmed by 1 base and the J gene end by 7 bases; junction bases not matched to a gene: 12. The length of the CDR3 is 17 residues. The CDR3 here is CASSLLGTGAPNGEAFF. The CDR3 DNA reads as TGTGCCAGCAGTTTATTAGGGACAGGGGCCCCGAACGGTGAAGCTTTCTTT.

This clone was picked up one time. V is TRBV13 and J is TRBJ2-7; D remains ambiguous. The CDR3 is 11 amino acids. CDR1 PRHDT and CDR2 FYEKMQ come from the germline V gene (reference sequence). V was shortened by 8 bases and J by 0 bases, with 5 bases between the two germline ends. CDR3 sequence reads: CASGDSYEQYF. The CDR3 DNA follows: TGTGCCAGCGGGGACTCCTACGAGCAGTACTTC.

In regard to this clone: Other DNA variants within this sample encode the same CDR3. The V gene is TRBV6-5, the J gene TRBJ2-7; no definite D call. The CDR3 length is 13 residues. CDR1 MNHEY and CDR2 SVGAGI come from the germline V gene. V dropped 0 bases and J dropped 4 bases, with 7 bases sitting between them. The CDR3 region has the DNA TGTGCCAGCAGTTACTCAGACGGATACGAGCAGTACTTC. This translates into CASSYSDGYEQYF.

The V gene is TRBV13, the J gene TRBJ1-2; D is unresolved. This CDR3 has 15 amino acids. V dropped 4 bases and J dropped 7 bases, with 19 bases sitting between them. Germline loops: CDR1 PRHDT, CDR2 FYEKMQ (reference sequence). The CDR3 protein is CASSSLGSRGLGYTF. The CDR3 nucleotides read TGTGCCAGCAGCTCCTTAGGGTCGCGAGGGCTTGGCTACACCTTC.

CDR3 sequence reads: CASSYTGGGQETQYF. The CDR3 DNA follows: TGTGCCAGCAGTTACACAGGGGGAGGGCAAGAGACCCAGTACTTC. The rearrangement joins TRBV6-5 to TRBJ2-5, with D perhaps matching TRBD1 (8 bases). The germline gives CDR1 MNHEY, CDR2 SVGAGI. This CDR3 region has 15 residues. Trimming pared 2 bases from V and 2 bases from J, leaving 12 bases between.

V usage is TRBV2 and J usage is TRBJ2-2, with a possible D match to TRBD1 (8 bases). This CDR3 region has 15 residues. V was cut by 5 bases and J by 4 bases, with 14 bases left in between. CDR1 is SNHLY, CDR2 FYNNEI, per germline. As DNA, the CDR3 is TGTGCCAGCAGTACGGACAGGGAGGGCACCGGGGAGCTGTTTTTT. This codes for CASSTDREGTGELFF.

The chain recombines TRBV30 with TRBJ2-5, with TRBD2 as a possible D gene (6 bases). The CDR3 runs to 11 residues. Per the germline V gene, CDR1 is GTSNPN and CDR2 is SVGIG (reference sequence). V was shortened by 4 bases and J by 5 bases, with 8 bases between the two germline ends. CDR3 loop: CAWIRGETQYF. CDR3 DNA: TGTGCCTGGATACGGGGGGAGACCCAGTACTTC.

This sequence joins TRBV5-1 and TRBJ1-1; D remains ambiguous. V lost 0 bases, J lost 0 bases, and 12 bases lay in between. This CDR3 comprises 16 residues. Germline CDR1 and CDR2: SGHRS and YFSETQ. CDR3 bases: TGCGCCAGCAGCTTGGGCCGGATGGGAATGAACACTGAAGCTTTCTTT. The encoded protein is CASSLGRMGMNTEAFF.

The V and J genes are TRBV30 and TRBJ2-1; D gene unclear. V lost 4 bases to trimming and J lost 0 bases, with 10 bases between them. The CDR3 length is 14 residues. CDR1 is GTSNPN and CDR2 is SVGIG in the germline V gene (reference sequence). This CDR3 is CAWKRLSSYNEQFF. The CDR3, as DNA: TGTGCCTGGAAGCGCTTAAGCTCCTACAATGAGCAGTTCTTC. The full variable domain, completed using reference TRBV30 and TRBJ2-1, is SQTIHQWPATLVQPVGSPLSLECTVEGTSNPNLYWYRQAAGRGLQLLFYSVGIGQISSEVPQNLSASRPQDRQFILSSKKLLLSDSGFYLCAWKRLSSYNEQFFGPGTRLTVL.

The rearrangement joins TRBV7-2 to TRBJ2-7; unclear D gene. This CDR3 region has 13 residues. Germline values: CDR1 SGHTA, CDR2 FQGNSA. V was pared by 1 base and J by 2 bases, with 6 bases between. The CDR3: CASSLGQPYEQYF. DNA for the CDR3: TGTGCCAGCAGCTTAGGGCAGCCCTACGAGCAGTACTTC.

This clone was observed a handful of times. V is TRBV4-1 and J is TRBJ2-3; the D gene is possibly TRBD2 (6 bases). With 1 base removed from V and 5 bases from J, the gap between germline ends came to 10 bases. This CDR3 is built from 14 residues. Germline lookup yields CDR1 MGHRA and CDR2 YSYEKL. This chain's CDR3 is CASSQGLGEDTQYF. The CDR3 nucleotides are TGCGCCAGCAGCCAAGGACTAGGCGAAGATACGCAGTATTTT.

The gene calls are TRBV30 and TRBJ1-1, with a possible D match to TRBD1 (5 bases). V was shortened by 2 bases and J by 4 bases, with 11 bases between the two germline ends. The CDR3 sequence is 13 residues long. Germline V CDR1 and CDR2: GTSNPN, SVGIG (reference sequence). DNA of the CDR3: TGTGCCTGGAGTCGTCCAGGGATCACTGAAGCTTTCTTT. Residues: CAWSRPGITEAFF.

The chain joins TRBV30 to TRBJ1-3; TRBD1 aligns across 9 bases. The V segment lost 0 bases and the J segment 0 bases; nucleotides outside the gene matches: 9. Germline CDR1 is GTSNPN and CDR2 is SVGIG (reference sequence). This CDR3 contains 18 residues. For the CDR3, the DNA is TGTGCCTGGAGTGTCGGACAGGGGCGACAAACCTCTGGAAACACCATATATTTT. This sequence encodes CAWSVGQGRQTSGNTIYF.

The sample holds a few counts of this clone. V and J are TRBV7-9 and TRBJ2-1; D is unresolved. The CDR3 is 12 amino acids. Trimming stripped 8 bases from V and 7 bases from J, with 12 bases between. From germline, CDR1 is SEHNR and CDR2 FQNEAQ (reference sequence). DNA of the CDR3: TGTGCCAGCCGGGCGGCGGTTAATGAGCAGTTCTTC. This codes for CASRAAVNEQFF.

This clone was observed a few times. The chain couples TRBV30 to TRBJ1-2; D might be TRBD1 (5 bases). Germline CDR1 is GTSNPN and CDR2 is SVGIG (reference sequence). The CDR3 totals 13 residues. Trimming removed 4 bases from V and 2 bases from J, with 11 bases in between. The CDR3 region is CAWILDSNYGYTF. The CDR3 DNA sequence: TGTGCCTGGATATTAGACAGCAACTATGGCTACACCTTC.

This sequence joins TRBV10-1 and TRBJ2-1; a possible D gene is TRBD2 (5 bases). Trimming left V 10 bases short and J 1 base short, with 20 bases between. This CDR3 comprises 16 residues. Germline V gives CDR1 WNHNN, CDR2 SYGVQD (reference sequence). The CDR3 sequence is CATRRDPGKSYNEQFF. The CDR3 nucleotides read TGCGCCACCAGAAGGGATCCGGGGAAGTCCTACAATGAGCAGTTCTTC.

The chain carries TRBV7-2 and TRBJ2-1, with 8 nucleotides matching TRBD1. Germline CDR1 and CDR2: SGHTA and FQGNSA. The CDR3 totals 16 residues. V was pared by 3 bases and J by 0 bases, with 4 bases of the junction left unmatched. The CDR3 loop is CASSFLTGDSYNEQFF. CDR3 DNA sequence: TGTGCCAGCAGCTTCCTGACAGGGGACTCCTACAATGAGCAGTTCTTC.

The rearrangement joins TRBV2 to TRBJ2-2; D is undetermined. The CDR3 runs to 12 residues. The germline V and J ends were trimmed by 8 bases and 9 bases, with 13 bases remaining between them. Germline values: CDR1 SNHLY, CDR2 FYNNEI. The DNA of the CDR3 is TGTGCCAGCCACCTCGTGACGAGGGAGCTGTTTTTT. It is translated as CASHLVTRELFF.

The V gene is TRBV4-1, the J gene TRBJ1-5; 8 positions agree with TRBD1. Germline V gene lookup returns CDR1 MGHRA and CDR2 YSYEKL. The ends lost 1 base at V and 1 base at J; junction bases unmatched: 12. The CDR3 has 19 amino acids. The CDR3: CASSQVSVAGGTSNQPQHF. The DNA for the CDR3 is TGCGCCAGCAGCCAAGTCTCCGTCGCAGGGGGCACCAGCAATCAGCCCCAGCATTTT.

V and J are TRBV27 and TRBJ2-7; 7 bases are shared with TRBD2. The CDR3 spans 14 residues. J lost 2 bases, V lost 6 bases, and 7 bases had no gene match. CDR1 MNHEY and CDR2 SMNVEV come from the germline V gene (reference sequence). DNA of the CDR3: TGTGCCAGCAGCAGGGACCGGGGGGCCTACGAGCAGTACTTC. As protein: CASSRDRGAYEQYF.

The V and J genes are TRBV27 and TRBJ2-1; 12 bases align to TRBD2. CDR3 size: 15 residues. With 7 bases clipped from V and 4 bases from J, the junction kept 5 bases outside the gene matches. Germline lookup yields CDR1 MNHEY and CDR2 SMNVEV (reference sequence). This CDR3 reads CASTWTSGDYNEQFF. The DNA for the CDR3 is TGTGCCAGCACCTGGACTAGCGGGGATTACAATGAGCAGTTCTTC.

The V and J genes are TRBV10-1 and TRBJ2-7, with 7 bases lining up with TRBD1. This CDR3 region has 13 residues. Germline V lookup: CDR1 WNHNN, CDR2 SYGVQD (reference sequence). V shed 6 bases and J 7 bases; nucleotides not matched to a gene: 9. For the CDR3, the DNA is TGCGCCAGCAGCGAGACAGGGACCGAGGAGCAGTACTTC. It yields the protein CASSETGTEEQYF.

The rearrangement links TRBV4-1 to TRBJ2-7, with 10 bases fitting TRBD2. The J segment lost 5 bases and the V segment lost 4 bases, leaving 5 bases of the junction unmatched. The CDR3 loop spans 14 amino acids. Germline V gives CDR1 MGHRA, CDR2 YSYEKL. CDR3 DNA sequence: TGCGCCAGCAGCCGTCCTAGCGGGGGAGACGAGCAGTACTTC. This encodes CASSRPSGGDEQYF.

This clone was recorded a few times. V is TRBV7-2 and J is TRBJ2-5; 8 bases are a match to TRBD2. V lost 4 bases to trimming and J lost 4 bases; unmatched junction nucleotides: 5. Germline assignment: CDR1 SGHTA and CDR2 FQGNSA. CDR3 length equals 14 residues. CDR3 amino acids: CASSSGLAPETQYF. The DNA of the CDR3 is TGTGCCAGCAGCTCAGGACTAGCTCCAGAGACCCAGTACTTC.

The V call is TRBV12-5, the J call TRBJ2-1, with D hard to call. From germline, CDR1 is LGHNT and CDR2 FRNRAP. The CDR3 covers 14 residues. With 3 bases removed from V and 2 bases from J, the gap between germline ends came to 8 bases. The CDR3 bases are TGTGCTAGTGGTTTAGAAACCCCCTACAATGAGCAGTTCTTC. This sequence encodes CASGLETPYNEQFF.